This TCR beta chain emerged from a study of CD8+CD57+ T cells in acquired aplastic anemia. Study at large: The study obtained an average of approximately 2.9 ug of DNA from sorted CD4+ and CD8+ cells. Healthy donors yielded 9 million to 14 million CD4+ cell reads on average.

Ten or more counts support this clonotype. Its antigen is unknown. The template for TCR beta VDJ and CDR3 sequence profiling was genomic DNA. TCRdb re-called the reads through MiXCR, storing one row per CDR3 protein. The data show about 170,000 distinct CDR3 sequences, with roughly 63% seen just once and roughly 44% held by the top ten. CDR1 and CDR2 (germline): SGHTS, YDEGEE. The CDR3 covers 15 residues. Trimming removed 4 bases at V and 3 bases at J, with 11 bases between. Study results and limitations: Common to patients and controls were roughly 30 CD8+ CDR3 sequences.

This rearrangement joins TRBV5-8 to TRBJ2-6; no reliable D call. The sequencing input was sorted CD4+, CD8+, or CD8+CD57+ T cells (not recorded which) from PBMCs. This clonotype was obtained from a human donor in good health. CDR3 nucleotides: TGTGCCAGCAGCACGGGCGTCAGTGGGGCCAACGTCCTGACTTTC. Its protein product is CASSTGVSGANVLTF.